This entry lists 20 T cell receptor beta chains sequenced from one sample in a study of shared clonotypes between healthy human individuals. Sequencing used immunoSEQ multiplex PCR; TCRdb keeps in-frame clones, though not all of them. Of over 1.5 million clones listed, around 98% are singletons. The sample was naive CD4+ T cells sorted from blood. Subset here: CD45RA+ positively selected. All receptors derive from a man younger than 40 in good health.

The chain carries TRBV15 and TRBJ2-1; D ambiguous. V lost 2 bases to trimming and J lost 0 bases, with 5 bases between them. The CDR3 is made up of 14 amino acids. The V gene's germline CDR1 is LNHNV and CDR2 YYDKDF (reference sequence). CDR3 in amino acids: CATSRPGSYNEQFF. CDR3 nucleotide sequence: TGTGCCACCAGCAGACCTGGCTCCTACAATGAGCAGTTCTTC.

This clone was seen once. This chain uses TRBV5-1 with TRBJ2-7; D is unclear. The germline V gene has CDR1 SGHRS and CDR2 YFSETQ. Between the trimmed V and J ends, which lost 1 base and 2 bases, there was a span of 10 bases. CDR3 length: 14 residues. CDR3 sequence reads: CASSLLVGTYEQYF. The CDR3 DNA sequence: TGCGCCAGCAGCTTGCTGGTAGGGACCTACGAGCAGTACTTC.

Only one count was recorded for this clone. CDR3 in DNA: TGTGCCAGCAGTCGGACTAGCGGGAGGCCCCAAGACAATGAGCAGTTCTTC. Protein: CASSRTSGRPQDNEQFF. This sequence joins TRBV25-1 and TRBJ2-1; 14 nucleotides agree with TRBD2. The CDR3 has 17 amino acids. After removal of 5 bases from V and 5 bases from J, the junction contained 8 bases not matched to a gene. Germline lookup yields CDR1 MGHDK and CDR2 SYGVNS. Filled out from reference TRBV25-1 and TRBJ2-1, the complete variable domain reads EADIYQTPRYLVIGTGKKITLECSQTMGHDKMYWYQQDPGMELHLIHYSYGVNSTEKGDLSSESTVSRIRTEHFPLTLESARPSHTSQYLCASSRTSGRPQDNEQFFGPGTRLTVL.

Turning to this clone: The junction departs from the called germline gene at one end, perhaps through a read error. This chain links TRBV7-2 with TRBJ2-5; D gene unclear. This CDR3 region has 11 residues. Per the germline V gene, CDR1 is SGHTA and CDR2 is FQGNSA. This CDR3 reads CASSTRLATHF. CDR3 nucleotides: TGTGCCAGCAGCACCCGGTTAGCCACCCACTTC.

This chain uses TRBV28 with TRBJ1-5, with D possibly TRBD1 on 5 matching bases. V was cut by 3 bases and J by 0 bases, with 12 bases left in between. Germline CDR1 and CDR2: MDHEN and SYDVKM. The CDR3 is 16 amino acids. DNA of the CDR3: TGTGCCAGCAGTTTTATTGACAGCTTTAGCAATCAGCCCCAGCATTTT. Protein sequence: CASSFIDSFSNQPQHF.

The chain joins TRBV18 to TRBJ2-6, with 12 nucleotides matching TRBD1. CDR3 length: 21 residues. Losses at the gene ends were 2 bases for V and 3 bases for J; bases not matched to a gene: 14. CDR1 is KGHSH and CDR2 is LQKENI in the germline V gene. The CDR3: CASSPFSGPGQGALGANVLTF. In DNA form, the CDR3 reads TGTGCCAGCTCACCATTTTCAGGACCGGGACAGGGGGCGCTTGGGGCCAACGTCCTGACTTTC. Variable domain in full (rest from reference TRBV18 and TRBJ2-6): NAGVMQNPRHLVRRRGQEARLRCSPMKGHSHVYWYRQLPEEGLKFMVYLQKENIIDESGMPKERFSAEFPKEGPSILRIQQVVRGDSAAYFCASSPFSGPGQGALGANVLTFGAGSRLTVL.

The rearrangement uses TRBV27 and TRBJ2-1, with D uncertain. V was clipped by 4 bases and J by 7 bases, with 14 bases between them. CDR3 size: 14 residues. Germline lookup yields CDR1 MNHEY and CDR2 SMNVEV (reference sequence). CDR3 amino acids: CASSSERSRNEQFF. For the CDR3, the DNA is TGTGCCAGCAGTTCCGAACGATCCCGAAATGAGCAGTTCTTC.

This clone was seen once. The rearrangement uses TRBV27 and TRBJ1-4; possible D gene TRBD1, 5 bases. Germline V CDR1 and CDR2: MNHEY, SMNVEV (reference sequence). The CDR3 contains 13 residues. V was pared by 5 bases and J by 7 bases, with 11 bases between. The CDR3 protein is CASSRRRGEKLFF. In DNA form, the CDR3 reads TGTGCCAGCAGTCGCAGGAGGGGTGAAAAACTGTTTTTT.

This clone was seen a single time. The J gene is TRBJ1-1, the V gene TRBV7-9; 8 bases align to TRBD1. Germline V CDR1 and CDR2: SEHNR, FQNEAQ (reference sequence). The CDR3 has 16 amino acids. V shed 6 bases, J shed 0 bases, and the junction held 9 bases outside the gene matches. The CDR3 coding sequence is TGTGCCAGCAGTTATCGGACAGGGCCCATGAACACTGAAGCTTTCTTT. Its protein is CASSYRTGPMNTEAFF.

CDR3 nucleotides: TGTGCCAGCAGCTTGGATTGGGGCCACCAAGAGACCCAGTACTTC. Translating gives CASSLDWGHQETQYF. The V gene is TRBV5-6, the J gene TRBJ2-5, with a possible D match to TRBD1 (5 bases). CDR1 is SGHDT and CDR2 is YYEEEE in the germline V gene. The V gene lost 0 bases and the J gene lost 0 bases, with 9 bases spanning the gap. This CDR3 is built from 15 residues.

The chain combines TRBV5-1 with TRBJ1-5, with TRBD1 identical over 8 bases. Germline V CDR1 and CDR2: SGHRS, YFSETQ. The CDR3 extends over 17 amino acids. V trimming: 0 bases; J trimming: 2 bases; junction bases outside the gene matches: 7. The DNA for the CDR3 is TGCGCCAGCAGCTTGGGCCCACAGGGGGAAGGCAATCAGCCCCAGCATTTT. Its translation: CASSLGPQGEGNQPQHF. Based on the CDR3 plus reference TRBV5-1 and TRBJ1-5, the full variable domain is KAGVTQTPRYLIKTRGQQVTLSCSPISGHRSVSWYQQTPGQGLQFLFEYFSETQRNKGNFPGRFSGRQFSNSRSEMNVSTLELGDSALYLCASSLGPQGEGNQPQHFGDGTRLSIL.

CDR3 nucleotide sequence: TGTGCCAGCAGTTTAACCGGGACTAACCCCGGGGAGCTGTTTTTT. This gives the protein CASSLTGTNPGELFF. The chain carries TRBV27 and TRBJ2-2; 7 bases line up with TRBD2. The germline gives CDR1 MNHEY, CDR2 SMNVEV (reference sequence). This CDR3 has 15 residues. V dropped 2 bases and J dropped 6; count of bases not matched to a gene: 6.

This clone was detected once. The V call is TRBV30, the J call TRBJ2-5; 13 positions match TRBD2. CDR1 is GTSNPN, CDR2 SVGIG, per germline (reference sequence). Trimming took 2 bases from V and 2 from J; bases not matched to a gene: 17. CDR3 length equals 20 residues. In nucleotides, the CDR3 is TGTGCCTGGAGTTACTCCCCCAACCCCTCGGGACTAGCGGGACAAGAGACCCAGTACTTC. It encodes CAWSYSPNPSGLAGQETQYF.

The chain couples TRBV15 to TRBJ2-1; 11 nucleotides agree with TRBD2. The CDR3 is 16 residues long. Germline trimming cut 0 bases from V and 8 bases from J; bases unmatched to any gene: 6. Germline V gene data show CDR1 as LNHNV and CDR2 as YYDKDF (reference sequence). The DNA for the CDR3 is TGTGCCACCAGCAGAGATGTAACTAGCGGGAGCCATGAGCAGTTCTTC. Translation gives CATSRDVTSGSHEQFF.

V and J are TRBV5-4 and TRBJ1-3; D is possibly TRBD1 (5 bases). The CDR3 runs 15 residues. V was shortened by 3 bases and J by 0 bases, with 10 bases between the two germline ends. Germline lookup yields CDR1 SGHNT and CDR2 YYREEE (reference sequence). This CDR3 is CASSSLQGSGNTIYF. The CDR3 nucleotides read TGTGCCAGCAGCTCCCTCCAGGGCTCTGGAAACACCATATATTTT.

The chain couples TRBV7-8 to TRBJ2-1; D unclear. The germline gives CDR1 SGHVS, CDR2 FQNEAQ. The CDR3 contains 13 residues. V was trimmed by 1 base and J by 4 bases, leaving 5 bases between them. The CDR3 DNA reads as TGTGCCAGCAGCTTAGTGGCTTACAATGAGCAGTTCTTC. It specifies CASSLVAYNEQFF.

The CDR3 loop reads CASSSGLLETQYF. The CDR3 nucleotides read TGTGCCAGCAGCTCAGGGTTGTTGGAGACCCAGTACTTC. The J gene is TRBJ2-5, the V gene TRBV7-9; tentatively, D is TRBD1 (5 bases). Germline V gene lookup returns CDR1 SEHNR and CDR2 FQNEAQ (reference sequence). This CDR3 comprises 13 residues. V lost 4 bases and J lost 5, with 11 bases in between.

The genes are TRBV9 and TRBJ2-7; TRBD2 is a possible D gene (5 bases). The CDR3 sequence is 13 residues long. Germline V lookup: CDR1 SGDLS, CDR2 YYNGEE. V was shortened by 0 bases and J by 6 bases, with 10 bases between the two germline ends. CDR3 coding DNA: TGTGCCAGCAGCGTAGTGTTAGGGAGCGAGCAGTACTTC. Protein: CASSVVLGSEQYF.

The rearrangement uses TRBV5-1 and TRBJ2-7, with TRBD2 matching 11 bases. The CDR3 sequence is 17 residues long. Germline CDR1 SGHRS, CDR2 YFSETQ. J gave up 2 bases and V 4 bases, and 11 bases lay outside the gene matches. CDR3 sequence reads: CASSIGPPGLAAYEQYF. The CDR3 nucleotides read TGCGCCAGCAGCATTGGGCCTCCGGGACTAGCGGCCTACGAGCAGTACTTC.

The chain combines TRBV5-1 with TRBJ1-2, with 8 bases matching TRBD1. Trimming cost V 5 bases and J 5 bases; bases outside gene matches: 11. This CDR3 has 15 amino acids. Germline V lookup: CDR1 SGHRS, CDR2 YFSETQ. The DNA for the CDR3 is TGCGCCAGCAGTCCAGCGTCAGGGGGCGCATATGGCTACACCTTC. Amino acids: CASSPASGGAYGYTF. The full variable domain, with the rest looked up from reference TRBV5-1 and TRBJ1-2, is KAGVTQTPRYLIKTRGQQVTLSCSPISGHRSVSWYQQTPGQGLQFLFEYFSETQRNKGNFPGRFSGRQFSNSRSEMNVSTLELGDSALYLCASSPASGGAYGYTFGSGTRLTVV.